Following are 10 T cell receptor beta chains from one sample sequenced in a study of blood T cell repertoires in COVID-19. Generated by immunoSEQ multiplex PCR, the TCRdb table keeps only in-frame clones and is missing some. The sample contains over 25,000 clones, about 91% of which appear only once. The material sequenced was peripheral blood. The source of these receptors is a man between 65 and 80 years old with acute or convalescent COVID-19.

J is TRBJ2-7 and V is TRBV11-2; possible D gene TRBD2, 7 bases. Trimming left V 1 base short and J 3 bases short, with 13 bases between. The CDR3 spans 15 residues. Per the germline V gene, CDR1 is SGHAT and CDR2 is FQNNGV. The CDR3 sequence: CASSLVAGAFYEQYF. DNA of the CDR3: TGTGCCAGCAGCTTAGTGGCGGGGGCATTCTACGAGCAGTACTTC.

J is TRBJ1-1 and V is TRBV29-1, with D unresolved. The germline gives CDR1 SQVTM, CDR2 ANQGSEA. CDR3 length: 10 amino acids. V dropped 7 bases and J dropped 2 bases, with 5 bases sitting between them. The CDR3 DNA is TGCAGCGCTAGTAACACTGAAGCTTTCTTT. This translates into CSASNTEAFF.

Only a few counts were recorded for this clone. The chain links TRBV6-2 or TRBV6-3 to TRBJ1-2; a possible D gene is TRBD1 (5 bases). The CDR3 contains 12 residues. The V gene's germline CDR1 is MNHEY and CDR2 SVGEGT. V was shortened by 4 bases and J by 6 bases, with 9 bases between the two germline ends. The CDR3 sequence: CASSFRVDGYTF. The CDR3 DNA sequence: TGTGCCAGCAGTTTCAGGGTCGATGGCTACACCTTC.

The chain links TRBV5-4 to TRBJ2-5, with TRBD2 identical over 7 bases. This CDR3 has 16 amino acids. Germline trimming cut 4 bases from V and 1 base from J; bases unmatched to any gene: 10. CDR1 and CDR2 (germline): SGHNT, YYREEE (reference sequence). The CDR3 DNA reads as TGTGCCAGCAGCCCCCCTGAGGGCGGGAGCCAAGAGACCCAGTACTTC. This gives the protein CASSPPEGGSQETQYF.

The rearrangement links TRBV27 to TRBJ1-1; 7 bases fit TRBD1. CDR1 is MNHEY and CDR2 is SMNVEV in the germline V gene (reference sequence). This CDR3 spans 15 amino acids. The trim removed 6 bases at V and 2 bases at J, leaving 9 bases unmatched. This CDR3 reads CASRGTAVGNTEAFF. The CDR3 coding sequence is TGTGCCAGCAGGGGGACAGCTGTGGGAAACACTGAAGCTTTCTTT.

The rearrangement links TRBV7-2 to TRBJ1-5; possibly TRBD1 for D (5 bases). Trimming shortened V by 8 bases and J by 9 bases, and 32 bases separated the two germline ends. This CDR3 spans 18 amino acids. Germline CDR1 is SGHTA and CDR2 is FQGNSA. The CDR3 DNA reads TGTGCCAGCTCCGTAAGGGGCCCGGGACTACCTCCCGGTAGGCCCCAGCATTTT. It translates to CASSVRGPGLPPGRPQHF.

CDR3 protein: CASSIRVQPQHF. The CDR3 nucleotides read TGTGCCAGCAGTATTCGCGTGCAGCCCCAGCATTTT. J is TRBJ1-5 and V is TRBV28, with unresolved D. Germline CDR1 reads MDHEN; CDR2 reads SYDVKM. V was clipped by 5 bases and J by 7 bases, with 9 bases between them. CDR3 length: 12 amino acids.

The chain recombines TRBV11-2 with TRBJ2-2; 11 bases align to TRBD1. Trimming removed 3 bases from V and 5 bases from J; junction bases left unmatched: 8. This CDR3 region has 17 residues. The V gene's germline CDR1 is SGHAT and CDR2 FQNNGV. Here the CDR3 DNA reads TGTGCCAGCAGCTTTCCCGGACAGGGGGCGAGAACCGGGGAGCTGTTTTTT. As protein: CASSFPGQGARTGELFF.

This chain connects TRBV6-4 to TRBJ2-3; 7 bases agree with TRBD2. The CDR3 length is 15 residues. Trimming cost V 6 bases and J 2 bases; bases outside gene matches: 8. Germline CDR1 is MRHNA and CDR2 is SNTAGT. For the CDR3, the DNA is TGTGCCAGCAGGGATTCCGGGACTAACACAGATACGCAGTATTTT. It codes for CASRDSGTNTDTQYF.

This clone has only one observation. The J gene is TRBJ2-2, the V gene TRBV5-5; D unclear. In germline, CDR1 is SGHKS, CDR2 YYEKEE (reference sequence). The CDR3 sequence is 15 residues long. V was cut by 1 base and J by 4 bases, with 11 bases left in between. In DNA form, the CDR3 reads TGTGCCAGCAGCTTGTCGGGTAGAGGCACCGGGGAGCTGTTTTTT. This codes for CASSLSGRGTGELFF.